Following are 21 T cell receptor beta chains from one sample sequenced in a study of blood T cell repertoires in COVID-19. TCRdb's copy holds only in-frame clones and misses some; the assay was immunoSEQ multiplex PCR. Of about 220,000 clones listed, almost 85% are singletons. The source material was peripheral blood. The receptor set was obtained from an older woman with COVID-19, enrolled during active disease.

The chain employs TRBV29-1 and TRBJ1-2, with D perhaps matching TRBD1 (5 bases). Trimming shortened V by 6 bases and J by 4 bases, and 15 bases separated the two germline ends. The CDR3 spans 13 residues. Germline V gives CDR1 SQVTM, CDR2 ANQGSEA. CDR3 sequence reads: CSVADSVGYGYTF. The CDR3 DNA follows: TGCAGCGTCGCCGACAGTGTGGGCTATGGCTACACCTTC.

This clone was observed a handful of times. A junction end diverges from the germline sequence, so it may reflect a read error. The J gene is TRBJ2-5, the V gene TRBV19; 10 bases are a match to TRBD1. This CDR3 region has 13 residues. CDR1 LNHDA and CDR2 SQIVND come from the germline V gene (reference sequence). The CDR3 bases are TGTGCCAGTAGTCCGTCCCGGGACAGGGGCTTGGACTTC. Encoded protein: CASSPSRDRGLDF.

On this clone: The junction departs from germline at one end; a sequencing error may be responsible. V gene TRBV5-4 combines with J gene TRBJ2-3; 10 positions match TRBD2. This CDR3 is 15 amino acids long. Germline V gene data show CDR1 as SGHNT and CDR2 as YYREEE (reference sequence). The CDR3 reads CASRLDSGGLDTQYF. The CDR3 nucleotides are TGTGCCAGCAGGTTGGATAGCGGGGGGCTAGATACGCAGTATTTT.

J is TRBJ1-6 and V is TRBV2; D remains unclear. The CDR3 has 14 amino acids. Germline CDR1 is SNHLY and CDR2 is FYNNEI. V was pared by 4 bases and J by 8 bases, with 12 bases between. The CDR3 DNA follows: TGTGCCAGCAGTGTTATCTTGTCCGATTCACCCCTCCACTTT. Protein: CASSVILSDSPLHF.

This clone was seen a few times. The V gene is TRBV2, the J gene TRBJ1-3; D possibly corresponds to TRBD1 (6 bases). Germline V lookup: CDR1 SNHLY, CDR2 FYNNEI. Trimming pared 6 bases from V and 0 bases from J, leaving 12 bases between. The CDR3 is 15 amino acids. CDR3 coding DNA: TGTGCCAGCAGCTTCAGGGGCAGCTCTGGAAACACCATATATTTT. It translates to CASSFRGSSGNTIYF.

This rearrangement joins TRBV19 to TRBJ1-2; the match to TRBD1 covers 7 bases. CDR3 size: 14 residues. The germline gives CDR1 LNHDA, CDR2 SQIVND (reference sequence). The V gene end was trimmed by 6 bases and the J gene end by 2 bases; junction bases not matched to a gene: 6. CDR3 protein: CASRLETGNYGYTF. CDR3 sequence (DNA): TGTGCCAGTAGACTAGAGACAGGGAACTATGGCTACACCTTC.

The rearrangement joins TRBV4-3 to TRBJ2-2, with D tentatively TRBD1 (6 bases). CDR1 is LGHNA, CDR2 YSLEER, per germline. The V gene lost 4 bases and the J gene lost 5 bases, with 17 bases spanning the gap. The length of the CDR3 is 16 residues. For the CDR3, the DNA is TGCGCCAGCAGCCTCTACTGGACAGACAATACCGGGGAGCTGTTTTTT. This translates into CASSLYWTDNTGELFF.

This clone was detected only once. This chain links TRBV4-1 with TRBJ1-2; TRBD1 agrees at 9 bases. J lost 2 bases, V lost 4 bases, and 5 bases had no gene match. The CDR3 has 15 residues. The germline V gene encodes CDR1 MGHRA and CDR2 YSYEKL. DNA for the CDR3: TGCGCCAGCAGCCCCCCGGGACAGGGAAACTATGGCTACACCTTC. Residues: CASSPPGQGNYGYTF.

This chain joins TRBV11-3 and TRBJ2-7, with unresolved D. This CDR3 region has 12 residues. Germline CDR1 and CDR2: SGHNT and YENEEA. The V end was cut by 5 bases, the J end by 0 bases, with 5 bases between. The CDR3 DNA reads TGTGCCAGCAGCGGCCGCTCCTACGAGCAGTACTTC. Encoded protein: CASSGRSYEQYF.

CDR3 nucleotides: TGCAGTGCTAGAGTAGAAAGCTACACCTTC. Translation gives CSARVESYTF. This chain joins TRBV20-1 and TRBJ1-2; unclear D gene. Between the trimmed V and J ends, which lost 1 base and 9 bases, there was a span of 6 bases. Germline V gene sequence: CDR1 DFQATT, CDR2 SNEGSKA (reference sequence). The length of the CDR3 is 10 residues.

The V gene is TRBV30, the J gene TRBJ2-2, with TRBD1 matching 10 bases. The CDR3 runs to 16 residues. V shed 2 bases, J shed 4 bases, and the junction held 7 bases outside the gene matches. Germline V gives CDR1 GTSNPN, CDR2 SVGIG (reference sequence). This CDR3 is CAWSSDRGRGTGELFF. The CDR3 DNA reads as TGTGCCTGGAGTTCCGACAGGGGGCGCGGCACCGGGGAGCTGTTTTTT.

The count of this clone is one. The J gene is TRBJ2-2, the V gene TRBV5-1; D is unclear. CDR3 length equals 15 residues. Germline CDR1 reads SGHRS; CDR2 reads YFSETQ. Deletions cut 2 bases from V and 12 bases from J, with 20 bases between. For the CDR3, the DNA is TGCGCCAGCAGCTTCGATGGGCTAACAAATAGTAAGCTGTTTTTT. Its protein is CASSFDGLTNSKLFF.

The V call is TRBV12-3 or TRBV12-4, the J call TRBJ1-2; D gene unclear. Trimming stripped 2 bases from V and 7 bases from J, with 8 bases between. The CDR3 sequence is 12 residues long. The CDR3 DNA reads as TGTGCCAGCAGTTTATCGGCAGGTGGCTACACCTTC. Amino acids: CASSLSAGGYTF.

This rearrangement joins TRBV5-1 to TRBJ2-2; TRBD2 agrees at 7 bases. The CDR3 runs to 17 residues. Germline CDR1 reads SGHRS; CDR2 reads YFSETQ. J lost 4 bases, V lost 4 bases, and 13 bases had no gene match. Written as DNA, the CDR3 is TGCGCCAGCAGCGCACGGAGGGGAGGGGAAGGCACCGGGGAGCTGTTTTTT. Residues: CASSARRGGEGTGELFF.

The V call is TRBV11-1, the J call TRBJ2-7, with D possibly TRBD1 on 6 matching bases. The length of the CDR3 is 16 residues. Looked up from germline, CDR1 is SGHAT and CDR2 is FQDESV (reference sequence). V dropped 3 bases and J dropped 0 bases, with 15 bases sitting between them. The CDR3 spells CASSLGTFTFSYEQYF. The CDR3 bases are TGTGCCAGCAGCTTGGGGACATTTACTTTCTCCTACGAGCAGTACTTC.

The chain is built from TRBV6-6 and TRBJ1-1; TRBD1 matches at 7 bases. From germline, CDR1 is MNHNY and CDR2 SVGAGI (reference sequence). With V trimmed by 5 bases and J by 1 base, 10 bases remained unmatched. The CDR3 totals 16 residues. CDR3 coding DNA: TGTGCCAGCAGTCCGAGACAGGGATATCCGAACACTGAAGCTTTCTTT. This gives the protein CASSPRQGYPNTEAFF.

CDR3 nucleotides: TGTGCCAGCAGCCTGGTGGGGAGGGGACGCACTCTTGGCTACACCTTC. Amino acid sequence: CASSLVGRGRTLGYTF. The chain uses TRBV6-2 or TRBV6-3 and TRBJ1-2; D is possibly TRBD1 (5 bases). Between the trimmed V and J ends, which lost 6 bases and 7 bases, there was a span of 24 bases. The CDR3 covers 16 residues. The germline V gene encodes CDR1 MNHEY and CDR2 SVGEGT.

The V and J genes are TRBV19 and TRBJ1-4, with 8 bases that match TRBD1. The CDR3 has 14 residues. Germline V CDR1 and CDR2: LNHDA, SQIVND (reference sequence). The V gene end was trimmed by 9 bases and the J gene end by 0 bases; junction bases not matched to a gene: 3. The CDR3 loop reads CARDRATTNEKLFF. In DNA form, the CDR3 reads TGTGCCAGGGACAGGGCGACAACTAATGAAAAACTGTTTTTT.

This clone was observed a handful of times. The gene calls are TRBV9 and TRBJ2-7, with TRBD2 matching over 8 bases. The CDR3 extends over 16 amino acids. CDR1 SGDLS and CDR2 YYNGEE come from the germline V gene. J gave up 3 bases and V 3 bases, and 11 bases lay outside the gene matches. CDR3 DNA: TGTGCCAGCAGCGCCGAGGTTTCGGGGGGGAACTACGAGCAGTACTTC. Amino acids: CASSAEVSGGNYEQYF. Together with reference TRBV9 and TRBJ2-7, the CDR3 gives the full variable domain: DSGVTQTPKHLITATGQRVTLRCSPRSGDLSVYWYQQSLDQGLQFLIQYYNGEERAKGNILERFSAQQFPDLHSELNLSSLELGDSALYFCASSAEVSGGNYEQYFGPGTRLTVT.

This clone was seen only once. The V and J genes are TRBV24-1 and TRBJ2-5; 10 bases align to TRBD1. Looked up from germline, CDR1 is KGHDR and CDR2 is SFDVKD. CDR3 length: 15 amino acids. V lost 4 bases, J lost 3 bases, and 4 bases stayed unmatched. CDR3 sequence reads: CATSELGQGEETQYF. Written as DNA, the CDR3 is TGTGCCACCAGTGAACTCGGACAGGGGGAAGAGACCCAGTACTTC.

The rearrangement uses TRBV19 and TRBJ1-5; TRBD1 matches at 7 bases. Trimming cost V 5 bases and J 1 base; bases outside gene matches: 8. The CDR3 totals 16 residues. The germline gives CDR1 LNHDA, CDR2 SQIVND (reference sequence). The CDR3 spells CASSLPTGVSNQPQHF. CDR3 DNA: TGTGCCAGTAGTCTCCCAACAGGGGTGAGCAATCAGCCCCAGCATTTT.